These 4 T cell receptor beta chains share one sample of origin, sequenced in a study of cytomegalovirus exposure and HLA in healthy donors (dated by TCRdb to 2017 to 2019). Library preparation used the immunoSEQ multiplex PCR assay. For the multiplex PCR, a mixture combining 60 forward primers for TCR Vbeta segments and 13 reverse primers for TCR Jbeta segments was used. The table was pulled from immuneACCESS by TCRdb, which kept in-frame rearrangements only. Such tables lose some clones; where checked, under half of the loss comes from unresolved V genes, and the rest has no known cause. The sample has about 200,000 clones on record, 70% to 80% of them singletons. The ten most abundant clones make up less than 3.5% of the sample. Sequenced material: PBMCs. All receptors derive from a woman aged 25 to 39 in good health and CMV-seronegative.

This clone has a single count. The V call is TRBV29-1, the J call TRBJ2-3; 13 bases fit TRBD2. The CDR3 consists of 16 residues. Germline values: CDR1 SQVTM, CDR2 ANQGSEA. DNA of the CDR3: TGCAGTTCCACTAGCGGGAGGGCCAGGAGCACAGATACGCAGTATTTT. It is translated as CSSTSGRARSTDTQYF.

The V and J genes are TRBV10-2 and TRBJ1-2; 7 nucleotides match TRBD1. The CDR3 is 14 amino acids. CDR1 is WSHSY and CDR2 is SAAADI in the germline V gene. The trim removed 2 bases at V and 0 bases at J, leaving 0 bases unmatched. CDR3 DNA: TGCGCCAGCAGTGAGACAGGGGCTAACTATGGCTACACCTTC. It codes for CASSETGANYGYTF.

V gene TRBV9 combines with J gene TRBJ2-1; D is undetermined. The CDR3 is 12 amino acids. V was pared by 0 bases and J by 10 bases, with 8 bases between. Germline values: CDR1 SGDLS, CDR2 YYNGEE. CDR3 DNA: TGTGCCAGCAGCGTAGACCGTGGCGAGCAGTTCTTC. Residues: CASSVDRGEQFF. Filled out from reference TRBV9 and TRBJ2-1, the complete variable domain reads DSGVTQTPKHLITATGQRVTLRCSPRSGDLSVYWYQQSLDQGLQFLIQYYNGEERAKGNILERFSAQQFPDLHSELNLSSLELGDSALYFCASSVDRGEQFFGPGTRLTVL.

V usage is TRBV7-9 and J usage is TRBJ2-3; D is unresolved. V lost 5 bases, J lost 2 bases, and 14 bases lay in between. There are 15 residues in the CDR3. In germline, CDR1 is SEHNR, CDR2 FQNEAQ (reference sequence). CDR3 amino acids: CASSPRQVVTDTQYF. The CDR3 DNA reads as TGTGCCAGCAGCCCCCGCCAGGTAGTCACAGATACGCAGTATTTT.